This is a list of T cell receptor beta chains from one sample in a study of identical twins. In TCRdb, the 5' RACE reads were re-called with MiXCR into one record per CDR3 protein. The table has a few hundred thousand distinct CDR3 sequences, less than 9% seen once. These data were likewise used in another study, on yellow fever vaccine responses in identical twins.

Sequences were obtained from memory (CD45RO+) T cells sorted from blood. These receptors all come from a woman aged 18-35 years in good health. CDR3s include the opening cysteine and the closing phenylalanine or tryptophan. Fields, in order: V gene, J gene, D gene, clone size, CDR3 protein, CDR3 DNA. The D gene is left open where the match is weak. Clone size is stated in some rows and not others, as once, few, many or a class when expanded.

>TRBV20-1|TRBJ2-7|TRBD1|NA
CSARDPGGLYEQYF
TGCAGTGCTAGAGATCCAGGGGGTCTCTACGAGCAGTACTTC
>TRBV5-1|TRBJ2-1|NA|many
CASSPSAGGNNEQFF
TGCGCCAGCAGCCCCTCAGCCGGGGGTAACAATGAGCAGTTCTTC
>TRBV4-2|TRBJ2-2|TRBD2|many
CASSQEGLANTGELFF
TGTGCCAGCAGCCAAGAGGGACTAGCGAACACCGGGGAGCTGTTTTTT
>TRBV29-1|TRBJ1-1|NA|NA
CSVGVATEAFF
TGCAGCGTTGGCGTTGCCACTGAAGCTTTCTTT
>TRBV7-3|TRBJ2-3|NA|NA
CASSGGRLSTDTQYF
TGTGCCAGCAGTGGGGGGCGACTTAGCACAGATACGCAGTATTTT
>TRBV6-1|TRBJ1-2|TRBD1|NA
CATRDRAQYGYTF
TGTGCCACCCGGGACAGGGCACAATATGGCTACACCTTC
>TRBV5-6|TRBJ2-3|TRBD2|few
CASSPPTSGRPTQYF
TGTGCCAGCAGCCCGCCGACTAGCGGGAGACCTACGCAGTATTTT
>TRBV15|TRBJ2-5|NA|few
CATSRAQETQYF
TGTGCCACCAGCAGAGCCCAAGAGACCCAGTACTTC
>TRBV18|TRBJ1-2|TRBD1|few
CASSRQGQGYTF
TGTGCCAGCTCACGACAGGGGCAAGGCTACACCTTC
>TRBV3-1|TRBJ2-5|NA|NA
CASEGYQETQYF
TGTGCCAGCGAGGGATACCAAGAGACCCAGTACTTC
>TRBV7-9|TRBJ1-4|NA|many
CASSPAAGLTSGEKLFF
TGTGCCAGCAGCCCGGCGGCGGGCCTCACCTCGGGGGAAAAACTGTTTTTT
>TRBV10-1|TRBJ2-1|NA|NA
CASSAGEGTYNEQFF
TGCGCCAGCAGCGCCGGGGAAGGCACCTACAATGAGCAGTTCTTC
>TRBV18|TRBJ1-5|TRBD1|many
CASSLTGEPQHF
TGTGCCAGCTCCCTGACAGGGGAGCCCCAGCATTTT
>TRBV6-5|TRBJ1-4|NA|NA
CASSYSGRGTTNEKLFF
TGTGCCAGCAGTTACTCGGGCAGGGGAACAACTAATGAAAAACTGTTTTTT
>TRBV29-1|TRBJ2-1|NA|few
CSLFGGAYNEQFF
TGCAGTCTCTTTGGCGGCGCCTACAATGAGCAGTTCTTC
>TRBV18|TRBJ2-1|TRBD1|few
CASSASTGAIDEQFF
TGTGCCAGCTCAGCATCAACAGGGGCGATCGATGAGCAGTTCTTC
>TRBV6-4|TRBJ2-3|TRBD2|many
CASSRSGGADTQYF
TGTGCCAGCAGTCGAAGCGGGGGGGCAGATACGCAGTATTTT
>TRBV19|TRBJ2-7|TRBD2|few
CASRDSGGYEQYF
TGTGCCAGTAGGGATTCGGGGGGCTACGAGCAGTACTTC
>TRBV10-3|TRBJ1-2|NA|NA
CATARENYGYTF
TGTGCCACCGCCAGGGAAAACTATGGCTACACCTTC
>TRBV6-1|TRBJ2-1|TRBD2|few
CASRGLAGGVGRNNEQFF
TGTGCCAGCAGAGGACTAGCGGGGGGAGTTGGCCGAAACAATGAGCAGTTCTTC
>TRBV6-4|TRBJ1-6|NA|few
CASSDRSGKASSYNSPLHF
TGTGCCAGCAGTGACCGGTCGGGCAAGGCAAGCTCCTATAATTCACCCCTCCACTTT
>TRBV7-9|TRBJ2-1|TRBD2|NA
CASSSPPREDPREQFF
TGTGCCAGCAGCTCCCCCCCGCGGGAGGACCCCCGTGAGCAGTTCTTC
>TRBV4-2|TRBJ2-5|TRBD2|few
CASSQDPASGGAGVTQYF
TGTGCCAGCAGCCAAGATCCGGCTAGCGGGGGGGCCGGAGTCACCCAGTACTTC
>TRBV5-1|TRBJ2-5|TRBD1|many
CASSLNPGGETQYF
TGCGCCAGCAGTCTGAACCCAGGGGGAGAGACCCAGTACTTC
>TRBV15|TRBJ2-3|NA|many
CATSRGSLAPDTQYF
TGTGCCACCAGCAGAGGATCACTAGCACCAGATACGCAGTATTTT
>TRBV5-1|TRBJ1-4|NA|NA
CASSLGSPRSGEKLFF
TGCGCCAGCAGCTTGGGGTCACCACGTTCGGGTGAAAAACTGTTTTTT